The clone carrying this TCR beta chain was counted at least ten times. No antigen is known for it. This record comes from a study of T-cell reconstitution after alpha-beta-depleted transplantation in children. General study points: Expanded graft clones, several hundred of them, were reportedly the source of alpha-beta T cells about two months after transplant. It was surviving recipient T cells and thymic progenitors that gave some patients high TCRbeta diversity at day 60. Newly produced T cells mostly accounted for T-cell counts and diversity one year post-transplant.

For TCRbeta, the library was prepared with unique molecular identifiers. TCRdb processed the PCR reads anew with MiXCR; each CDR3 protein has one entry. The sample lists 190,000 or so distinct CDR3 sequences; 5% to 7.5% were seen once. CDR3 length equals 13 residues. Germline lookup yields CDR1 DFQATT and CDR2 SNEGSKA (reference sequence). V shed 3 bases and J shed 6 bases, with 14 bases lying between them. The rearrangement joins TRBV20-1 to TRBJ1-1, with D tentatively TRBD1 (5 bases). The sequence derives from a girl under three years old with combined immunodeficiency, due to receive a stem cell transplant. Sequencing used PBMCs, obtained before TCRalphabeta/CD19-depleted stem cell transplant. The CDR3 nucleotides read TGCAGTGCTAGTGGGGGGAGTAGTGCTGAAGCTTTCTTT. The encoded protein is CSASGGSSAEAFF.